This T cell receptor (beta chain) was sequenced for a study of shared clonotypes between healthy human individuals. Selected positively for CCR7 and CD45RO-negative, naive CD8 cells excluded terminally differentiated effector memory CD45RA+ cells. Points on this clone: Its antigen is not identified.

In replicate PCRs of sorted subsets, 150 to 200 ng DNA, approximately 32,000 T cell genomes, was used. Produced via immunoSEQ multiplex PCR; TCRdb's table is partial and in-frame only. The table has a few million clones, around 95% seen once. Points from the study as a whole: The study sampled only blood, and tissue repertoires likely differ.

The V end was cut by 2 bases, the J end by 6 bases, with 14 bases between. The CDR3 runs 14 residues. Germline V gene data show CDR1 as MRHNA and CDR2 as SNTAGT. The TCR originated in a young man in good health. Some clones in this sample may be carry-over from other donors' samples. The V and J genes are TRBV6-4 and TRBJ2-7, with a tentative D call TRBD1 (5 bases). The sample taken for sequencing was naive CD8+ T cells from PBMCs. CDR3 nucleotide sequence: TGTGCCAGCAGTGACGACAGAATCTCTACCGAGCAGTACTTC. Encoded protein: CASSDDRISTEQYF.